This TCR beta chain appears in the sequencing data of a study of blood T cells in healthy people across ages. Study findings and constraints: Long-lived donors exceeded aged donors in naive CD4+ cells and diversity.

Isolating PBMCs gave at least 6.5 million of these cells per sample. A second PCR, run for about 7 to 11 cycles, used a sample-barcoded 5' primer plus a J-beta primer mix. TCRdb redid the calling of the 5' RACE reads with MiXCR, one entry per CDR3 protein. The table lists some 700,000 distinct CDR3 sequences, 35% to 45% of them singletons. There are 14 residues in the CDR3. Between the trimmed V and J ends, which lost 1 base and 4 bases, there was a span of 10 bases. CDR1 is SEHNR and CDR2 is FQNEAQ in the germline V gene (reference sequence). On this clonotype itself: Its matching antigen is unknown.

Source material: blood. The chain employs TRBV7-9 and TRBJ1-1; D is unclear. The TCR originated in a woman aged 55-69 years in good health. The CDR3 loop is CASSLEHPGTEAFF. CDR3 bases: TGTGCCAGCAGCTTAGAACACCCGGGCACTGAAGCTTTCTTT.